This T cell receptor beta chain was recorded in a study of cytomegalovirus exposure and HLA in healthy donors. Primers: 60 Vbeta forward and 13 Jbeta reverse. Under the authors' procedure: Later, an analysis found some 80 million unique TCR beta chains, and 8.5 million to 12 million of these were shared. Sequenced by immunoSEQ multiplex PCR; TCRdb stores in-frame clones only, minus some. V, J and clone size are those of that table, while D and trimming were read from the DNA. This sample yields under 100,000 clones, of which 81% are seen a single time; approximately 3.9% belongs to the top ten. The donors gave bone marrow, and they were healthy. This clone has just a few counts. As yet, its antigen is unknown. The CDR3 is made up of 16 amino acids. Germline CDR1 reads MGHDK; CDR2 reads SYGVNS. Trimming took 1 base from V and 3 from J; bases not matched to a gene: 6. Whole-study results and caveats: Sequencing depth roughly uniform across donors was assumed in presence/absence analyses.

The specimen sequenced was PBMCs. The clonotype was recovered from a woman in her seventies in good health and CMV-seropositive. V usage is TRBV25-1 and J usage is TRBJ1-5; 7 nucleotides match TRBD1. This CDR3 is CASSESRGGLNQPQHF. CDR3 DNA: TGTGCCAGCAGTGAATCTCGAGGGGGCCTCAATCAGCCCCAGCATTTT.